What follows describes a single T cell receptor beta chain. Its cognate antigen is unknown. V lost 3 bases and J lost 2, with 19 bases in between. The length of the CDR3 is 17 residues. Germline CDR1 KGHSH, CDR2 LQKENI. The data originate from a study of cytomegalovirus exposure and HLA in healthy donors. Study-wide results and caveats: Altogether, about 160 TCR beta chains were recorded as cytomegalovirus-associated. The sole available immune exposure information was CMV serostatus. Highly shared variants forming one cluster were likely a sequencing artifact.

Both 60 Vbeta primers and 13 Jbeta primers went into the PCR. Sequencing was performed with immunoSEQ multiplex PCR; in TCRdb, only in-frame clones are kept and a portion is missing. The table includes about 160,000 clones, about three quarters detected once. V is TRBV18 and J is TRBJ1-1; D might be TRBD1 (6 bases). The source material was PBMCs. The sequence was collected from a woman in her 50s in good health and CMV-seropositive. The CDR3: CASSPRTGKIGNTEAFF. In nucleotides, the CDR3 is TGTGCCAGCTCACCTCGCACAGGGAAAATAGGAAACACTGAAGCTTTCTTT.